This TCR beta chain was captured by sequencing in a study of monozygotic twins with inflammatory bowel disease. For each CDR3 protein, TCRdb gives one entry from its re-call of the 5' RACE reads, without DNA. This table lists some 160,000 distinct CDR3 sequences. The CDR3 totals 15 residues. Specimen: blood. The origin of this receptor is a human donor with ulcerative colitis or Crohn's disease, or a healthy co-twin of an affected twin (not recorded which). This chain uses TRBV12-3 or TRBV12-4 with TRBJ2-3; TCRdb picks TRBD1, but there is no DNA to check that call. The CDR3 loop reads CASSAYRNLTDTQYF.